This T cell receptor beta chain was sequenced during a study of shared clonotypes between healthy human individuals. Study findings and constraints: Shared across several donors were around 4.7% of the naive CD4 clonotypes. Among non-shared clonotypes, generation probabilities were lower than among those shared by all four donors.

Per the germline V gene, CDR1 is SGHAT and CDR2 is FQNNGV. V was trimmed by 1 base and J by 5 bases, leaving 6 bases between them. The CDR3 is 12 amino acids. Terminally differentiated effector memory CD45RA+ cells were excluded from the naive CD8 cells, which were CD45RO-negative and positively selected for CCR7. A 200 ng quantity of DNA, roughly 29,000 T cell genomes, went into the sorted-subset replicate PCRs. The repertoire was sequenced with immunoSEQ multiplex PCR; TCRdb's copy has only in-frame clones and lacks some. The sample lists millions of clones; 85% to 95% were seen once. As for this clone: No antigen is known for it.

The receptor was isolated from a young man in good health. Some clones in this sample may be carry-over from other donors' samples. Sequenced material: naive CD8+ T cells from PBMCs. J is TRBJ2-7 and V is TRBV11-2; D remains unclear. For the CDR3, the DNA is TGTGCCAGCAGCTTAGGATTTGACGAGCAGTACTTC. It encodes CASSLGFDEQYF.